The T cell receptor beta chain under discussion was sequenced for a study of cytomegalovirus exposure and HLA in healthy donors. For the study at large: In an earlier analysis, some 110 million unique TCR beta sequences were found from about 179 million T cells.

Study conclusions and caveats: Some public TCRs appeared in many individuals, while most sequences were rare.

A remark on this clone: The antigen is unknown.

V lost 6 bases and J 3 bases, leaving 17 bases between the germline ends. The CDR3 runs 15 residues. Germline assignment: CDR1 MDHEN and CDR2 SYDVKM. Amplification used 60 Vbeta primers and 13 Jbeta primers. Method: immunoSEQ multiplex PCR; TCRdb's copy keeps in-frame clones and lacks some. The data show roughly 220,000 clones, around 83% seen once. The rearrangement uses TRBV28 and TRBJ1-1; D may be TRBD1 (6 bases). The sequencing sample was made of PBMCs. This TCR was recovered from a woman aged 40 to 50 in good health and CMV-seronegative. The CDR3 nucleotides read TGTGCCAGCAGGGGAGGGGACACCTTTCACACTGAAGCTTTCTTT. It yields the protein CASRGGDTFHTEAFF.